This TCR beta chain was sequenced for a study of T cells after yellow fever vaccination. The CDR3 is made up of 14 amino acids. Trimming at V came to 4 bases and at J to 3 bases, leaving 3 bases not matched to a gene. Germline V gene sequence: CDR1 SQVTM, CDR2 ANQGSEA. In making TCR cDNA, 5'RACE template switching added a universal primer site and UMIs to it. TCRdb redid the calling of the 5' RACE reads with MiXCR, one entry per CDR3 protein. Of roughly 260,000 distinct CDR3 sequences in the sample, 10% to 15% are singletons; the top ten hold roughly 0.5%. This clonotype turned up a few times. The sample here was CD4+ T cells sorted from PBMCs, taken 45 days after the yellow fever booster vaccination. The sequence derives from a man aged 30-40 years who received the YFV17D yellow fever vaccine. V gene TRBV29-1 combines with J gene TRBJ2-2, with 9 bases lining up with TRBD1. CDR3 region: CSVVGQGHTGELFF. The CDR3 DNA reads as TGCAGCGTTGTAGGACAGGGGCACACCGGGGAGCTGTTTTTT.